The present T cell receptor (beta chain) was sequenced within a study of T cell responses to AZD1222 COVID-19 vaccine. General observations from the study: Samples come after the peak T cell response, not at day 14. Donor demographics were predominantly white British with a female majority; clonal diversity may be underestimated.

The table came from immunoSEQ multiplex PCR; TCRdb's copy has only in-frame clones and leaves some out. Found here are under 130,000 clones, nearly 90% of them singletons; the top ten hold 35% to 45%. V dropped 6 bases and J dropped 4 bases, with 15 bases sitting between them. CDR3 size: 14 residues. The germline V gene encodes CDR1 MGHRA and CDR2 YSYEKL. With regard to this clone: Its antigen remains unknown.

This material consisted of peripheral blood, taken 28 days after the second AZD1222 dose. The V and J genes are TRBV4-1 and TRBJ2-5; the D gene is possibly TRBD2 (6 bases). The sequence was obtained from an adult who received the AZD1222 COVID-19 vaccine. The CDR3 protein is CASSSSARGETQYF. As DNA, the CDR3 is TGCGCCAGCAGTAGCTCGGCGCGGGGAGAGACCCAGTACTTC.